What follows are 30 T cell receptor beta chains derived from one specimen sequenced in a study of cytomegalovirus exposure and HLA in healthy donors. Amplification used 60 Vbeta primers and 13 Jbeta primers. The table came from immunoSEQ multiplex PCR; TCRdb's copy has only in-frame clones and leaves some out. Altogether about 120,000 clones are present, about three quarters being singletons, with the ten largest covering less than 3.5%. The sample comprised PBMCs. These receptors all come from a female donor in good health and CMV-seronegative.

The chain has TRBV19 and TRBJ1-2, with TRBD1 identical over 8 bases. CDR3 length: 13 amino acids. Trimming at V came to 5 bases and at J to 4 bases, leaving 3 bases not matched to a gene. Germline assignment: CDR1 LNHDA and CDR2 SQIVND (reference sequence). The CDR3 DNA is TGTGCCAGTAGTTTCCAGGGGGCCTATGGCTACACCTTC. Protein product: CASSFQGAYGYTF.

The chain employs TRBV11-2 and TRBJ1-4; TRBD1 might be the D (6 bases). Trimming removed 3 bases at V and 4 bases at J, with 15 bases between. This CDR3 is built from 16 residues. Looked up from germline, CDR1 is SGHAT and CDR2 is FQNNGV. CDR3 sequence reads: CASSFHLGGVNEKLFF. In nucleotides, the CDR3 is TGTGCCAGCAGCTTCCACCTAGGGGGGGTTAATGAAAAACTGTTTTTT.

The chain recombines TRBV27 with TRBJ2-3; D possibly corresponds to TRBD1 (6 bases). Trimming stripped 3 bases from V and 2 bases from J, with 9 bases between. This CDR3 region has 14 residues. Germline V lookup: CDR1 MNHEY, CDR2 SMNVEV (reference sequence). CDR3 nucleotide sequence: TGTGCCAGCAGTTTCGGGACAAACACAGATACGCAGTATTTT. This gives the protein CASSFGTNTDTQYF.

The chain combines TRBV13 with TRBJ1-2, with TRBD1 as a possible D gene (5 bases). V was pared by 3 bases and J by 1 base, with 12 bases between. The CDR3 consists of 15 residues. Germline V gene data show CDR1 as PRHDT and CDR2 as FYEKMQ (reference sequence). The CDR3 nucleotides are TGTGCCAGCAGCTTGTGGTCCAGGGATAACTATGGCTACACCTTC. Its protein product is CASSLWSRDNYGYTF.

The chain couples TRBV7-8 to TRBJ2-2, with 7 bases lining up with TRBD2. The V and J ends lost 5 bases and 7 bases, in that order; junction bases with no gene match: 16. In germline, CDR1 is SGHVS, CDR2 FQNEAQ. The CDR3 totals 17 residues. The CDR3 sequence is CASSLSGISGVGGELFF. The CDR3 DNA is TGTGCCAGCAGCCTAAGTGGAATAAGCGGGGTGGGCGGGGAGCTGTTTTTT.

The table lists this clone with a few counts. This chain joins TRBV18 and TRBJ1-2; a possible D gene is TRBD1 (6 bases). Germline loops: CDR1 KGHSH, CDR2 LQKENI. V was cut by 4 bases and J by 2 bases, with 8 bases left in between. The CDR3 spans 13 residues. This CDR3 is CASSRGQNYGYTF. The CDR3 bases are TGTGCCAGCTCACGAGGACAGAACTATGGCTACACCTTC.

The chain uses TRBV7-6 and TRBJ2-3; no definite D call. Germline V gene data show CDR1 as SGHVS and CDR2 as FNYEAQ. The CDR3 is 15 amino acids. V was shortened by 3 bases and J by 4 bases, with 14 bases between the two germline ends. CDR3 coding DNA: TGTGCCAGCAGCTTGTTGAGTTCGGGTCCAGATACGCAGTATTTT. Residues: CASSLLSSGPDTQYF.

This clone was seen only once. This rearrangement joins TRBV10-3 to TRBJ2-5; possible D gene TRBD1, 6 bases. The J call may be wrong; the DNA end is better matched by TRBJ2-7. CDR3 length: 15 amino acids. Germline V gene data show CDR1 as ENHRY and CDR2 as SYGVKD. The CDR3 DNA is TGTGCCATCAGTGGGGGGCAGGCAATATCCTACGAGCAGTACTTC. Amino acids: CAISGGQAISYEQYF.

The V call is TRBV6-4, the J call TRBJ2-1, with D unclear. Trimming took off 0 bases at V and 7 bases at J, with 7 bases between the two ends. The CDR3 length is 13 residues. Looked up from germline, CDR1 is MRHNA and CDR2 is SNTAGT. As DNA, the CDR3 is TGTGCCAGCAGTGACTCCGAGAAGAATGAGCAGTTCTTC. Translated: CASSDSEKNEQFF.

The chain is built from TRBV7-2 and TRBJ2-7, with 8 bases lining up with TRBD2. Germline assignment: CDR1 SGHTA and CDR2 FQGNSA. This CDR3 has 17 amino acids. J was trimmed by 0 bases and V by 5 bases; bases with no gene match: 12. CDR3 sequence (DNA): TGTGCCAGCAGCCGGGAGGGACGGGCAGGAAGCTCCTACGAGCAGTACTTC. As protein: CASSREGRAGSSYEQYF.

This chain's CDR3 is CSAGHTGAGANVLTF. DNA for the CDR3: TGCAGCGCGGGACATACAGGGGCTGGGGCCAACGTCCTGACTTTC. The chain combines TRBV29-1 with TRBJ2-6, with 7 bases identical to TRBD1. J lost 2 bases, V lost 7 bases, and 8 bases had no gene match. CDR3 size: 15 residues. Per germline, CDR1 SQVTM and CDR2 ANQGSEA. The complete variable domain, with remaining parts taken from reference TRBV29-1 and TRBJ2-6, reads SAVISQKPSRDICQRGTSLTIQCQVDSQVTMMFWYRQQPGQSLTLIATANQGSEATYESGFVIDKFPISRPNLTFSTLTVSNMSPEDSSIYLCSAGHTGAGANVLTFGAGSRLTVL.

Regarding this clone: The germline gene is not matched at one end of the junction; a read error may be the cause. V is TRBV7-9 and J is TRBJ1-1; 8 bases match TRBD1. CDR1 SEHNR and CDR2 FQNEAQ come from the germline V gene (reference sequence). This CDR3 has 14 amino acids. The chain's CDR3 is CSSSSTGGNTEAFF. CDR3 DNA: TGTTCCAGCAGCTCCACAGGGGGGAACACTGAAGCTTTCTTT.

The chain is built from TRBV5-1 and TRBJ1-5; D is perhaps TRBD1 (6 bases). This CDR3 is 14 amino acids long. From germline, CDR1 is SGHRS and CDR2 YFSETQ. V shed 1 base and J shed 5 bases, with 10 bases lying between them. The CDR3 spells CASSLTGTDQPQHF. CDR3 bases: TGCGCCAGCAGCTTGACAGGGACCGATCAGCCCCAGCATTTT.

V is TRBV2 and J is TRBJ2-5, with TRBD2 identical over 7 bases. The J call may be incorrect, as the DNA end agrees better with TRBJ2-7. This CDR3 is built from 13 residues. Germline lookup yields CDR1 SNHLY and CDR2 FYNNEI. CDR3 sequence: CASSEWGGNEQYF. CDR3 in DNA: TGTGCCAGCAGTGAATGGGGAGGGAACGAGCAGTACTTC.

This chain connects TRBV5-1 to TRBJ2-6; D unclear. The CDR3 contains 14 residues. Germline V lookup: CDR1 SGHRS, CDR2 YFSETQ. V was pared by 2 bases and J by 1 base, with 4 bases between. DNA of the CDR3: TGCGCCAGCAGCTTCGGGTCTGGGGCCAACGTCCTGACTTTC. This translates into CASSFGSGANVLTF.

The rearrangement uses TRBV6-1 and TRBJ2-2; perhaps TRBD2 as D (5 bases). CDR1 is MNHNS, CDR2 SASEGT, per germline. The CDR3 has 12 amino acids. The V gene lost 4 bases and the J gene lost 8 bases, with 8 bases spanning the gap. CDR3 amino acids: CASSVGEGELFF. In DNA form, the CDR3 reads TGTGCCAGCAGTGTCGGGGAGGGGGAGCTGTTTTTT.

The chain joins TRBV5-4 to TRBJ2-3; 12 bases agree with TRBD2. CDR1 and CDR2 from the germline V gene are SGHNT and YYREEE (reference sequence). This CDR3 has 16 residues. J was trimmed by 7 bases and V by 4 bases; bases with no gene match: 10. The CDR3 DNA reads TGTGCCAGCAGCGATGGCCCTAGCGGGGGGGCCCATACGCAGTATTTT. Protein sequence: CASSDGPSGGAHTQYF.

CDR3 bases: TGTGCCAGCAGCTTAGGGAGCGGGGGAATGGCGGAGACCCAGTACTTC. It translates to CASSLGSGGMAETQYF. This chain connects TRBV7-2 to TRBJ2-5; 8 nucleotides align to TRBD2. J was trimmed by 5 bases and V by 1 base; bases with no gene match: 9. Per the germline V gene, CDR1 is SGHTA and CDR2 is FQGNSA. This CDR3 spans 16 amino acids.

The CDR3 loop is CASSRPGVEQFF. In DNA form, the CDR3 reads TGTGCCAGCAGCCGTCCGGGTGTCGAGCAGTTCTTC. This sequence joins TRBV13 and TRBJ2-1; no definite D call. Germline V gene data show CDR1 as PRHDT and CDR2 as FYEKMQ (reference sequence). The CDR3 runs to 12 residues. V lost 5 bases and J lost 10, with 12 bases in between.

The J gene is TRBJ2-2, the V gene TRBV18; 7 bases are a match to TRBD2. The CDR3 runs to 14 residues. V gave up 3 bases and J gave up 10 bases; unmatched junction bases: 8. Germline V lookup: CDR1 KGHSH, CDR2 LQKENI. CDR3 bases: TGTGCCAGCTCACCGGCAGCGGGGAAGGTGGAGCTGTTTTTT. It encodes CASSPAAGKVELFF.

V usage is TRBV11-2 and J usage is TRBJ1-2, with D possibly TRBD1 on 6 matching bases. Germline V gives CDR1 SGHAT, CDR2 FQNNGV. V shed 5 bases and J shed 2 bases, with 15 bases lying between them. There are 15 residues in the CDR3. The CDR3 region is CASSPSAGANYGYTF. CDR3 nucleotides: TGTGCCAGCAGCCCGAGTGCAGGGGCCAACTATGGCTACACCTTC.

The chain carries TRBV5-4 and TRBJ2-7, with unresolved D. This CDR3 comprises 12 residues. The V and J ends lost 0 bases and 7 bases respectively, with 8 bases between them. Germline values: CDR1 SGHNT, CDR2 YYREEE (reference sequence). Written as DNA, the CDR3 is TGTGCCAGCAGCTTGGCAGGTGGGGAGCAGTACTTC. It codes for CASSLAGGEQYF.

CDR3 in amino acids: CASYREVGDIQYF. In DNA, the CDR3 is TGCGCCAGCTACAGGGAAGTTGGGGACATTCAGTACTTC. The chain combines TRBV5-1 with TRBJ2-4, with D possibly TRBD1 on 6 matching bases. The CDR3 is made up of 13 amino acids. Germline CDR1 reads SGHRS; CDR2 reads YFSETQ. V lost 7 bases to trimming and J lost 8 bases, with 16 bases between them.

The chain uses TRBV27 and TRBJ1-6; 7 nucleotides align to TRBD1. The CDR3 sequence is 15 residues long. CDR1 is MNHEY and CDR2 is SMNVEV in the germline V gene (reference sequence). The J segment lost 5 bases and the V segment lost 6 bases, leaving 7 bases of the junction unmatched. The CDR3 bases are TGTGCCAGCAGCCCTCAGGGACAGAATAATTCACCCCTCCACTTT. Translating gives CASSPQGQNNSPLHF.

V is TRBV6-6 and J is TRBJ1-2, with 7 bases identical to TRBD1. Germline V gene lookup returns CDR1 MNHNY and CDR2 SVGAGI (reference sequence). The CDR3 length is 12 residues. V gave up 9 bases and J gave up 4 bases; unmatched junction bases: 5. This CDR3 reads CASSRDSYGYTF. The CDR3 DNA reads TGTGCCAGTAGTAGGGACAGCTATGGCTACACCTTC.

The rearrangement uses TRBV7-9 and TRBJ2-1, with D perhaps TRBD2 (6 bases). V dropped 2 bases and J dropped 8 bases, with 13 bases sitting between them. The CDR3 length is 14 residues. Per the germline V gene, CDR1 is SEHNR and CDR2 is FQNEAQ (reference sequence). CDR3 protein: CASSLSNPGDEQFF. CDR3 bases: TGTGCCAGCAGCTTAAGTAACCCGGGAGATGAGCAGTTCTTC.

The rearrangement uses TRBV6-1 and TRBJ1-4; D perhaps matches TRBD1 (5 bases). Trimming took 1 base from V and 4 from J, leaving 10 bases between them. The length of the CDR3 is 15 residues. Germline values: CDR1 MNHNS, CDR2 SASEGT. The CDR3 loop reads CASSEVWGGNEKLFF. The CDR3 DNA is TGTGCCAGCAGTGAAGTATGGGGGGGTAATGAAAAACTGTTTTTT.

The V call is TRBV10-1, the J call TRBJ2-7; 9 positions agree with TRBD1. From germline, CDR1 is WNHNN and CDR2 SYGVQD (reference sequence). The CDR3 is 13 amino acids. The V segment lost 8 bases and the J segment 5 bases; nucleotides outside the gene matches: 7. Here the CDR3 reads CASGGQGLDEQYF. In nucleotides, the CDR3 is TGCGCCAGCGGGGGACAGGGTCTCGACGAGCAGTACTTC.

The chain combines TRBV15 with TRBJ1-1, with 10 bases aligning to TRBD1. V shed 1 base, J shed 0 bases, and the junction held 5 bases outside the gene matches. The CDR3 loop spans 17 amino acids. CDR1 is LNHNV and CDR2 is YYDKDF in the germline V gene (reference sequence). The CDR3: CATSRGTGQGMNTEAFF. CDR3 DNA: TGTGCCACCAGCAGAGGAACGGGACAGGGGATGAACACTGAAGCTTTCTTT.

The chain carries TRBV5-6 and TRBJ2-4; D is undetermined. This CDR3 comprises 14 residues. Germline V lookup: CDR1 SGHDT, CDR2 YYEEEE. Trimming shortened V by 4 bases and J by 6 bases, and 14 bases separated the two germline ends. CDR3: CASSLYSAGNIQYF. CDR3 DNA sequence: TGTGCCAGCAGCCTCTACTCCGCCGGAAACATTCAGTACTTC.